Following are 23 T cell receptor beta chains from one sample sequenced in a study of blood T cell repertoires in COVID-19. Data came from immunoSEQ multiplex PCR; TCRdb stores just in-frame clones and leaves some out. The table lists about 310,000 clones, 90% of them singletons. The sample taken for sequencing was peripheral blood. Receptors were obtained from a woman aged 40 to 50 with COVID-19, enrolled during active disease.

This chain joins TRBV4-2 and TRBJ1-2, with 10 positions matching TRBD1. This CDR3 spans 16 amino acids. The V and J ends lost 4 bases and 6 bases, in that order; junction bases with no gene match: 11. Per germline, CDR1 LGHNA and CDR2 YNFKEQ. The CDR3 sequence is CASSPGDRGAGDGYTF. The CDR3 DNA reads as TGTGCCAGCAGCCCTGGGGACAGGGGTGCGGGGGATGGCTACACCTTC.

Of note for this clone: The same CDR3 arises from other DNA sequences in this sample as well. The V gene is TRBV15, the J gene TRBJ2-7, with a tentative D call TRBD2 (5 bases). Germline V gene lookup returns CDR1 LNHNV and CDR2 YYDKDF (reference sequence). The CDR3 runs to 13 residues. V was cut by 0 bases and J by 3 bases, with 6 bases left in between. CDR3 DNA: TGTGCCACCAGCAGAGAGGCGGGCTACGAGCAGTACTTC. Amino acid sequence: CATSREAGYEQYF.

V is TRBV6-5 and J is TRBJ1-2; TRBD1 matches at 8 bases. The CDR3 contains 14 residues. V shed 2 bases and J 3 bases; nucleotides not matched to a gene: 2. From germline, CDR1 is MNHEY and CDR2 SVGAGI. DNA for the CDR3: TGTGCCAGCAGTTACGGACAGGGAGACTATGGCTACACCTTC. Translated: CASSYGQGDYGYTF.

The CDR3 region is CASRPRQGFGEQYF. Written as DNA, the CDR3 is TGTGCCAGCAGACCCCGACAGGGGTTCGGCGAGCAGTACTTC. V and J are TRBV28 and TRBJ2-7, with 8 bases aligning to TRBD1. The CDR3 spans 14 residues. Looked up from germline, CDR1 is MDHEN and CDR2 is SYDVKM. J was trimmed by 6 bases and V by 6 bases; bases with no gene match: 10.

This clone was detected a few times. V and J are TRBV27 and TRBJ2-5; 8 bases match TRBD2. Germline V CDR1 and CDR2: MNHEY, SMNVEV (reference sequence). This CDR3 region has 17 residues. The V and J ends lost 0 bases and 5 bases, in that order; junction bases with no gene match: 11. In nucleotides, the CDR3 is TGTGCCAGCAGTTTATCATACCAGGGACTAGGGGTGGAGACCCAGTACTTC. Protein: CASSLSYQGLGVETQYF.

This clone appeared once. As DNA, the CDR3 is TGCGCCAGCAGCTTGGAACAGGGGGCTGCGGATACGCAGTATTTT. This translates into CASSLEQGAADTQYF. This chain links TRBV5-1 with TRBJ2-3; TRBD1 matches 9 bases. J gave up 6 bases and V 0 bases, and 5 bases lay outside the gene matches. This CDR3 region has 15 residues. From germline, CDR1 is SGHRS and CDR2 YFSETQ.

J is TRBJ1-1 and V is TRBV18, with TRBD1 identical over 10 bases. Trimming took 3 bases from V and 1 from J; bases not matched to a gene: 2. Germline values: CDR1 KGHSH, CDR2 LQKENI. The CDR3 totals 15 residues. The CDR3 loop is CASSPDRGRNTEAFF. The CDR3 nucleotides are TGTGCCAGCTCACCCGACAGGGGGCGGAACACTGAAGCTTTCTTT.

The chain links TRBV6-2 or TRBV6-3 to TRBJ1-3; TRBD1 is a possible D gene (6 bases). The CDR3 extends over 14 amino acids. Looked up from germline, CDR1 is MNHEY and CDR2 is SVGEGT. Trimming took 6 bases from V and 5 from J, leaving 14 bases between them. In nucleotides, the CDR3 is TGTGCCAGCAGCCCCTGGGGGGGCCGAAACACCATATATTTT. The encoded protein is CASSPWGGRNTIYF.

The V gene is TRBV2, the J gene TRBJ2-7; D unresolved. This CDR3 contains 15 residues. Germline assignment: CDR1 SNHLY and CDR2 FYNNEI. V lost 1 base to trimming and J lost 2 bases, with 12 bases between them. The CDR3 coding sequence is TGTGCCAGCAGTGAAGTACGTGGCATTGCCTACGAGCAGTACTTC. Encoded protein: CASSEVRGIAYEQYF.

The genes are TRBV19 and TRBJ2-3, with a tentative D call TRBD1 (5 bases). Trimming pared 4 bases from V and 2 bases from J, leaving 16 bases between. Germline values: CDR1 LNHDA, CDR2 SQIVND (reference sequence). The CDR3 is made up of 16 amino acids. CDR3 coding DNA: TGTGCCAGTAGTACCCGAAAGACAGAACCCACAGATACGCAGTATTTT. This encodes CASSTRKTEPTDTQYF.

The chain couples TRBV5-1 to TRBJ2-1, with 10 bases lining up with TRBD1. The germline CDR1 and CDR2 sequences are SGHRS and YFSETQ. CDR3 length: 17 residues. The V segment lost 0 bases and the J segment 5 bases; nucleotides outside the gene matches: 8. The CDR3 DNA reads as TGCGCCAGCAGCTTGGAACGAGGGACAGGGGCTGACAATGAGCAGTTCTTC. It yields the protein CASSLERGTGADNEQFF.

CDR3 in DNA: TGCGCCAGTCGGGAAGGAGAGACCCAGTACTTC. Translation: CASREGETQYF. The rearrangement links TRBV10-2 to TRBJ2-5; tentative D call: TRBD2 (5 bases). The V end was cut by 9 bases, the J end by 4 bases, with 9 bases between. The CDR3 loop spans 11 amino acids. Germline CDR1 and CDR2: WSHSY and SAAADI.

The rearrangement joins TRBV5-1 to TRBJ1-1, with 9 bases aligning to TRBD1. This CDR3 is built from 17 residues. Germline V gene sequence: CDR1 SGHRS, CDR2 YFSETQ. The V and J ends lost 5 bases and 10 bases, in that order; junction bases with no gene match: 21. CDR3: CASRPTGTGLLLEGAFF. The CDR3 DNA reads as TGCGCCAGCAGACCCACCGGGACAGGGCTTCTTCTCGAGGGAGCTTTCTTT.

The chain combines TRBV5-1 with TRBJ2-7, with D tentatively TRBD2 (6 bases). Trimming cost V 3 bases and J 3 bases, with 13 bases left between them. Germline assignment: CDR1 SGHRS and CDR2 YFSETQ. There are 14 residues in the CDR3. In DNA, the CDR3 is TGCGCCAGCAGCTCCCGACAGACTAGCTACGAGCAGTACTTC. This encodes CASSSRQTSYEQYF. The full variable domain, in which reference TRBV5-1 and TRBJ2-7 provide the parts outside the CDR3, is KAGVTQTPRYLIKTRGQQVTLSCSPISGHRSVSWYQQTPGQGLQFLFEYFSETQRNKGNFPGRFSGRQFSNSRSEMNVSTLELGDSALYLCASSSRQTSYEQYFGPGTRLTVT.

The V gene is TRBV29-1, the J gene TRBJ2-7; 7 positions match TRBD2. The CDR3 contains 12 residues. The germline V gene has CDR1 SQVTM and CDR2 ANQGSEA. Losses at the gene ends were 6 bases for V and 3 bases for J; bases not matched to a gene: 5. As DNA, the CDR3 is TGCAGCGTCGGGAGGACCGACTACGAGCAGTACTTC. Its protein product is CSVGRTDYEQYF.

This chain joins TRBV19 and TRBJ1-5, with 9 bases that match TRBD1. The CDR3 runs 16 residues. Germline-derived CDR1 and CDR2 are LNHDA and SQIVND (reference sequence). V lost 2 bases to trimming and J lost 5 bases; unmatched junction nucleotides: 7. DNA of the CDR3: TGTGCCAGTAGTATAAGGCACAGGGGGCACGATCAGCCCCAGCATTTT. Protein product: CASSIRHRGHDQPQHF. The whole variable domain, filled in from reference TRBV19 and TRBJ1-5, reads DGGITQSPKYLFRKEGQNVTLSCEQNLNHDAMYWYRQDPGQGLRLIYYSQIVNDFQKGDIAEGYSVSREKKESFPLTVTSAQKNPTAFYLCASSIRHRGHDQPQHFGDGTRLSIL.

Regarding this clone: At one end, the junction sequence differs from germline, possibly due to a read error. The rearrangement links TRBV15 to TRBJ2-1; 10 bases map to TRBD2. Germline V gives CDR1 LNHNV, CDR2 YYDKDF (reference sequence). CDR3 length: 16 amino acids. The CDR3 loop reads CATRRVVAGGYNEQFF. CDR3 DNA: TGTGCCACCAGGAGAGTGGTAGCGGGGGGCTACAATGAGCAGTTCTTC.

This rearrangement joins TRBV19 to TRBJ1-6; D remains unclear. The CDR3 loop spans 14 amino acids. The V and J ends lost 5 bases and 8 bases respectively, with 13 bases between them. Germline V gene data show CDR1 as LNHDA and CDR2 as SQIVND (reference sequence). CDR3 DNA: TGTGCCAGTAGTTTAAGAGGCGGAGATTCACCCCTCCACTTT. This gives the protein CASSLRGGDSPLHF.

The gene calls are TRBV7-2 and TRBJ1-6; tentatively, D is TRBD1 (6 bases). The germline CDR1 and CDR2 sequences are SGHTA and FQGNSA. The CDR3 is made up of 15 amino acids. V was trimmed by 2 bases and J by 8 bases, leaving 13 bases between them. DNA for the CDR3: TGTGCCAGCAGCTTAAGGGGGGGGAGGGATTCACCCCTCCACTTT. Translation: CASSLRGGRDSPLHF.

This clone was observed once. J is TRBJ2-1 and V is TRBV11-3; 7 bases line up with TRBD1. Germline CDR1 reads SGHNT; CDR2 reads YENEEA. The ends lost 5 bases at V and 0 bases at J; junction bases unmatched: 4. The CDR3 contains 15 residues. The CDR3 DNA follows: TGTGCCAGCAGCGGGGGACAGCGCTCCTACAATGAGCAGTTCTTC. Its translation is CASSGGQRSYNEQFF.

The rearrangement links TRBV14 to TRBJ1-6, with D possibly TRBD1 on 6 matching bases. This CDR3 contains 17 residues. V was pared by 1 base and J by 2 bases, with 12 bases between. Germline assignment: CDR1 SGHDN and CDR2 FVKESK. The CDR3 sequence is CASSQVVGDTYNSPLHF. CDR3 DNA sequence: TGTGCCAGCAGCCAAGTGGTTGGGGACACCTATAATTCACCCCTCCACTTT.

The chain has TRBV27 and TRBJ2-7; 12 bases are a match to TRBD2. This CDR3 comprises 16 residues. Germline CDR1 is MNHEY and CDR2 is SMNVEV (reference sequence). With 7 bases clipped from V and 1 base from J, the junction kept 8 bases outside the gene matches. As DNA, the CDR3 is TGTGCCAGCAAAGGACTAGCGGGGACCCAATCCTACGAGCAGTACTTC. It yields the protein CASKGLAGTQSYEQYF.

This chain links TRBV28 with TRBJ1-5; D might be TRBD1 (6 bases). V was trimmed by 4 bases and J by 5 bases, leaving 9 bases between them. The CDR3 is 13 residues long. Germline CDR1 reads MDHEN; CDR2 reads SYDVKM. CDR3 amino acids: CASSWDTDQPQHF. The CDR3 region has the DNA TGTGCCAGCAGTTGGGACACTGATCAGCCCCAGCATTTT. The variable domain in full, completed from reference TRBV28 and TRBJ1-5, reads DVKVTQSSRYLVKRTGEKVFLECVQDMDHENMFWYRQDPGLGLRLIYFSYDVKMKEKGDIPEGYSVSREKKERFSLILESASTNQTSMYLCASSWDTDQPQHFGDGTRLSIL.